The 8 T cell receptor beta chains reported below all come from one sample, sequenced in a study of cytomegalovirus exposure and HLA in healthy donors. PCR employed 60 Vbeta and 13 Jbeta primers. Sequencing used immunoSEQ multiplex PCR; TCRdb keeps in-frame clones, though not all of them. The profile shows about 200,000 clones, around three quarters of them singletons. Sequencing was done on a sample of PBMCs. The receptor set was obtained from a man younger than 40 in good health and CMV-seronegative.

This clone was seen a single time. The V call is TRBV10-3, the J call TRBJ1-5, with 7 bases aligning to TRBD1. V gave up 8 bases and J gave up 9 bases; unmatched junction bases: 13. This CDR3 contains 14 residues. CDR1 and CDR2 (germline): ENHRY, SYGVKD. CDR3 loop: CAIQDREGGGPQHF. Written as DNA, the CDR3 is TGTGCCATCCAAGACAGGGAAGGAGGTGGGCCCCAGCATTTT.

This clone was picked up one time. V usage is TRBV7-8 and J usage is TRBJ2-2; TRBD2 matches 8 bases. Losses at the gene ends were 5 bases for V and 4 bases for J; bases not matched to a gene: 6. The CDR3 has 15 amino acids. Germline CDR1 is SGHVS and CDR2 is FQNEAQ. The CDR3: CASSPGTSSTGELFF. The CDR3 DNA reads TGTGCCAGCAGCCCAGGGACTAGTTCCACCGGGGAGCTGTTTTTT.

The chain is built from TRBV28 and TRBJ2-7, with a possible D match to TRBD2 (6 bases). The CDR3 runs to 14 residues. V lost 2 bases and J lost 2, with 10 bases in between. Germline CDR1 reads MDHEN; CDR2 reads SYDVKM. The CDR3 nucleotides read TGTGCCAGCAGTTTAGCGGGAATAACCTACGAGCAGTACTTC. It yields the protein CASSLAGITYEQYF.

CDR3 protein: CASGIGRYPYEQYF. In nucleotides, the CDR3 is TGTGCCAGCGGCATAGGGAGATACCCCTACGAGCAGTACTTC. This chain links TRBV5-6 with TRBJ2-7; perhaps TRBD2 as D (5 bases). Trimming removed 7 bases at V and 2 bases at J, with 16 bases between. This CDR3 has 14 amino acids. Germline V gives CDR1 SGHDT, CDR2 YYEEEE.

V gene TRBV9 combines with J gene TRBJ2-7; a possible D gene is TRBD1 (6 bases). Trimming left V 3 bases short and J 2 bases short, with 12 bases between. Germline values: CDR1 SGDLS, CDR2 YYNGEE. This CDR3 has 14 amino acids. The CDR3 bases are TGTGCCAGCAGCGCATCACAGGGCCCCTACGAGCAGTACTTC. This translates into CASSASQGPYEQYF.

The chain is built from TRBV29-1 and TRBJ2-2; 7 bases align to TRBD2. Trimming cost V 7 bases and J 4 bases; bases outside gene matches: 6. From germline, CDR1 is SQVTM and CDR2 ANQGSEA. CDR3 length equals 13 residues. CDR3 nucleotides: TGCAGCGCCTCTACGGGGGGCACCGGGGAGCTGTTTTTT. Its protein is CSASTGGTGELFF.

This chain uses TRBV28 with TRBJ1-1; 7 bases are shared with TRBD1. Germline V gene data show CDR1 as MDHEN and CDR2 as SYDVKM. This CDR3 spans 16 amino acids. Trimming took 6 bases from V and 1 from J; bases not matched to a gene: 11. The CDR3, as DNA: TGTGCCAGCAGACCAGCCCCGGGACAGAAGAACACTGAAGCTTTCTTT. Encoded protein: CASRPAPGQKNTEAFF.

The J gene is TRBJ1-3, the V gene TRBV9, with a tentative D call TRBD1 (6 bases). This CDR3 comprises 16 residues. Trimming took 3 bases from V and 4 from J, leaving 17 bases between them. Germline V gene data show CDR1 as SGDLS and CDR2 as YYNGEE. The CDR3 nucleotides read TGTGCCAGCAGCGGGGGGCCGGACAGTCGAGGAAACACCATATATTTT. Amino acid sequence: CASSGGPDSRGNTIYF.